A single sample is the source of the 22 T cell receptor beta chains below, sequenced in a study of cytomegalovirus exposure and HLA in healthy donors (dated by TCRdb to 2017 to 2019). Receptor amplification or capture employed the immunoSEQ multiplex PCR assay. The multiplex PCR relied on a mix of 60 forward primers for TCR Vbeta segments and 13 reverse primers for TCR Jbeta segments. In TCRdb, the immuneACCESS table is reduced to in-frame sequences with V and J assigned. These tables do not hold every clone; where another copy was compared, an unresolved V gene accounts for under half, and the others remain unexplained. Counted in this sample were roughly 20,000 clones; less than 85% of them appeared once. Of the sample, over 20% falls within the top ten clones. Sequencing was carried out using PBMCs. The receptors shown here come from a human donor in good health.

The DNA for the CDR3 is TGTGCCAGCAGTGAATCGTCGCGGGGCCCGGATACGCAGTATTTT. This gives the protein CASSESSRGPDTQYF. The chain recombines TRBV2 with TRBJ2-3, with a tentative D call TRBD2 (6 bases). The CDR3 consists of 15 residues. V gave up 2 bases and J gave up 6 bases, with 15 bases separating them. From germline, CDR1 is SNHLY and CDR2 FYNNEI.

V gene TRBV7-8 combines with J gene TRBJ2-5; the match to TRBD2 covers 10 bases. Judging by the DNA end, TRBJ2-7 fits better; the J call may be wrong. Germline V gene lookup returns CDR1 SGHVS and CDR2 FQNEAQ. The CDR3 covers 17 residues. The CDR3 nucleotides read TGTGCCAGCAGCTTAGAAGGGGGGGCTAGCGGGAGAAACGAGCAGTACTTC. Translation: CASSLEGGASGRNEQYF.

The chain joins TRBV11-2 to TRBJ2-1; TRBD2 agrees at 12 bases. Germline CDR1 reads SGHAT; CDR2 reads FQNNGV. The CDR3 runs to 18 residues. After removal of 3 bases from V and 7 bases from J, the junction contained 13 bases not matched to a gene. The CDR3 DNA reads TGTGCCAGCAGCTTCCTAGCGGGAGGGCCGGGGGCCCAAAATGAGCAGTTCTTC. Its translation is CASSFLAGGPGAQNEQFF.

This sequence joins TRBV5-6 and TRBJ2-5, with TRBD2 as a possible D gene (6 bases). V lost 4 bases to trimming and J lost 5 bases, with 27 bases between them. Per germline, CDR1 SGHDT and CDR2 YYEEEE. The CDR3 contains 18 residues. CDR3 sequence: CASSDNFYHGRVGETQYF. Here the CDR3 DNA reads TGTGCCAGCAGCGATAATTTTTACCACGGGAGAGTTGGGGAGACCCAGTACTTC.

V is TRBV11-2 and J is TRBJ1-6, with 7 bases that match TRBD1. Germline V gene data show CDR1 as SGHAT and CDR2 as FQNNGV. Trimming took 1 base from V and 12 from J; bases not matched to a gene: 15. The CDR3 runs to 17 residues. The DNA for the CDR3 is TGTGCCAGCAGCTTAGTTGTTACAGGGGCAGGATTGGAACCCCTCCACTTT. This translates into CASSLVVTGAGLEPLHF.

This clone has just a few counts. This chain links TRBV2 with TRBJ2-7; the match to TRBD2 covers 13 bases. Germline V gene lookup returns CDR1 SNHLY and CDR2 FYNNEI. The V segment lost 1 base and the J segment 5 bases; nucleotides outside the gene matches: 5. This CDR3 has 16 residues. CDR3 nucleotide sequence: TGTGCCAGCAGTGAAGACCGGACTAGCGGGGGCAACGAGCAGTACTTC. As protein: CASSEDRTSGGNEQYF.

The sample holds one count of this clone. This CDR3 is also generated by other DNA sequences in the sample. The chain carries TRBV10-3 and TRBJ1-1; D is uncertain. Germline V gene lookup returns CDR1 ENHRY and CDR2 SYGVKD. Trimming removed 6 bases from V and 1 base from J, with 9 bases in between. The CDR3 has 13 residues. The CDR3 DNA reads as TGTGCCATCAGCGCGCCGGGGAACACTGAAGCTTTCTTT. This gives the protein CAISAPGNTEAFF.

Here the CDR3 reads CASSEGGRGGYTF. CDR3 nucleotide sequence: TGTGCCAGCAGCGAGGGGGGGCGCGGTGGCTACACCTTC. The rearrangement uses TRBV7-6 and TRBJ1-2; maybe TRBD1 (6 bases). V was pared by 5 bases and J by 7 bases, with 14 bases between. The germline CDR1 and CDR2 sequences are SGHVS and FNYEAQ. CDR3 length: 13 residues.

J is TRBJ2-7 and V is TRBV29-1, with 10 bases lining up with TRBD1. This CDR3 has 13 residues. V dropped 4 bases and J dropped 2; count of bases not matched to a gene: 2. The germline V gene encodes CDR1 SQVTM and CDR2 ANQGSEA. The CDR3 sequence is CSVAGTGAYEQYF. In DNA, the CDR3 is TGCAGCGTTGCCGGGACAGGGGCCTACGAGCAGTACTTC.

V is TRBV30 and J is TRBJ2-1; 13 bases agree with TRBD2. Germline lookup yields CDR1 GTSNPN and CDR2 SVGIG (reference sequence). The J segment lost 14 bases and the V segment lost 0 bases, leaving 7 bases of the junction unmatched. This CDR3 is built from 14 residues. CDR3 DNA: TGTGCCTGGAGTGTACTAGCGGGAGGGCCCGGAGAGTTCTTC. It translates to CAWSVLAGGPGEFF.

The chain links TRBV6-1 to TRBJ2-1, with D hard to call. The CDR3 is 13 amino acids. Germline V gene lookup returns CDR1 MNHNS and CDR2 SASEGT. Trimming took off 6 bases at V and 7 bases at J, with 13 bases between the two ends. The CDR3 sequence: CASRLFTANEQFF. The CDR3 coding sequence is TGTGCCAGCAGGCTATTTACAGCTAATGAGCAGTTCTTC.

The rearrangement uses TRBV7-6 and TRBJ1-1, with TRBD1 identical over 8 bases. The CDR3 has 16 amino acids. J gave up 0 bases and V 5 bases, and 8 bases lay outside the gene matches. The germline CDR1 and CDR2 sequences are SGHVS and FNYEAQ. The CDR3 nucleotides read TGTGCCAGCAGCCCAAAAAGACAGGGGTTGAACACTGAAGCTTTCTTT. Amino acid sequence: CASSPKRQGLNTEAFF.

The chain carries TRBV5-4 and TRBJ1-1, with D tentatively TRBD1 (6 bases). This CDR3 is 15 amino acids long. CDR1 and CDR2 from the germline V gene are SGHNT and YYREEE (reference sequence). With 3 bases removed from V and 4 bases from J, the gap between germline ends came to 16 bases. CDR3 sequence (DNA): TGTGCCAGCAGCTGGAAATTGGGGGCCGTCACTGAAGCTTTCTTT. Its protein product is CASSWKLGAVTEAFF.

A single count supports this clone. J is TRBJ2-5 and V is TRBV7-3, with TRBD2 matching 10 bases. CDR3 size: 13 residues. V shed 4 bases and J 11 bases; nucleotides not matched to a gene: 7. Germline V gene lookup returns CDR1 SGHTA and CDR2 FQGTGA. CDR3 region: CASSSSGGGEQYF. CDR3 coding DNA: TGTGCCAGCAGCTCTAGCGGGGGAGGGGAGCAGTACTTC.

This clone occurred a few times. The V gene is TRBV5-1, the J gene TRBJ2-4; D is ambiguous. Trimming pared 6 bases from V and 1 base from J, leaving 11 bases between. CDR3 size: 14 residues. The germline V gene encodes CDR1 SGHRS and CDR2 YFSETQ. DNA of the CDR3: TGCGCCAGCAAAACAGAGCCGGCCAAAAACATTCAGTACTTC. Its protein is CASKTEPAKNIQYF.

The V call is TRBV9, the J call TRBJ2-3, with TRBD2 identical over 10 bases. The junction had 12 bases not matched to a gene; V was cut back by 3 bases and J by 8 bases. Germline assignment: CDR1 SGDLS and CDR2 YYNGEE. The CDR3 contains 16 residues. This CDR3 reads CASSASPSGGRGTQYF. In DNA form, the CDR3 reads TGTGCCAGCAGCGCCTCTCCTAGCGGGGGCCGGGGTACGCAGTATTTT.

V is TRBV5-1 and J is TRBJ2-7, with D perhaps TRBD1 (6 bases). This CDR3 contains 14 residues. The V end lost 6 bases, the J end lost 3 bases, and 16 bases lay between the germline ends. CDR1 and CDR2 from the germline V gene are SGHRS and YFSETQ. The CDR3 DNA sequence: TGCGCCAGCACGACAGGTGGATCCAGCTACGAGCAGTACTTC. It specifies CASTTGGSSYEQYF. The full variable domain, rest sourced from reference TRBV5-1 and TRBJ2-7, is KAGVTQTPRYLIKTRGQQVTLSCSPISGHRSVSWYQQTPGQGLQFLFEYFSETQRNKGNFPGRFSGRQFSNSRSEMNVSTLELGDSALYLCASTTGGSSYEQYFGPGTRLTVT.

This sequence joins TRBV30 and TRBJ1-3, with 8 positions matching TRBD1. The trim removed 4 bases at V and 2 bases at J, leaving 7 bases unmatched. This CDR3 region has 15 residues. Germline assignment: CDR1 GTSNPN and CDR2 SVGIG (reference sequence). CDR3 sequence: CAWKLAGGPGNTIYF. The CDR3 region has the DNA TGTGCCTGGAAGTTAGCAGGGGGCCCTGGAAACACCATATATTTT.

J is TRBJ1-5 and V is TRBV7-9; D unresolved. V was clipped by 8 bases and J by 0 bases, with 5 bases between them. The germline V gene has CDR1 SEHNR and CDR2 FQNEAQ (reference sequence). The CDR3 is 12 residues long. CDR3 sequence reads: CASSISNQPQHF. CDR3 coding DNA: TGTGCCAGCTCCATTAGCAATCAGCCCCAGCATTTT.

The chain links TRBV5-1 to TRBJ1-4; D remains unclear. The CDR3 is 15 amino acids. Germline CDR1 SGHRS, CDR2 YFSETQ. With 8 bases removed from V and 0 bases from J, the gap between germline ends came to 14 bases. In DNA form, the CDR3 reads TGCGCCAGTCGGCCGTTCCTAGCAACTAATGAAAAACTGTTTTTT. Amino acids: CASRPFLATNEKLFF.

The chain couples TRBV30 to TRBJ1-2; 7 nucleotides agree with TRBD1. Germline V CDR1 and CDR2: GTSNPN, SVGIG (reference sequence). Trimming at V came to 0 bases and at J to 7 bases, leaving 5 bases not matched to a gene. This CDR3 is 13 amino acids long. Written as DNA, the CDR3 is TGTGCCTGGAGTGTCACAGGGGAGGCTGGCTACACCTTC. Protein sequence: CAWSVTGEAGYTF.

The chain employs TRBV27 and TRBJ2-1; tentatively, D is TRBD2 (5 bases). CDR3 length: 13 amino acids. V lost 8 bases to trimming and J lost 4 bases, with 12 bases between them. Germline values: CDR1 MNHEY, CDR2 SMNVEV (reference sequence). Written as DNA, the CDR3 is TGTGCCAGCGGGGTGACTATTTACAATGAGCAGTTCTTC. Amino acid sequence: CASGVTIYNEQFF.